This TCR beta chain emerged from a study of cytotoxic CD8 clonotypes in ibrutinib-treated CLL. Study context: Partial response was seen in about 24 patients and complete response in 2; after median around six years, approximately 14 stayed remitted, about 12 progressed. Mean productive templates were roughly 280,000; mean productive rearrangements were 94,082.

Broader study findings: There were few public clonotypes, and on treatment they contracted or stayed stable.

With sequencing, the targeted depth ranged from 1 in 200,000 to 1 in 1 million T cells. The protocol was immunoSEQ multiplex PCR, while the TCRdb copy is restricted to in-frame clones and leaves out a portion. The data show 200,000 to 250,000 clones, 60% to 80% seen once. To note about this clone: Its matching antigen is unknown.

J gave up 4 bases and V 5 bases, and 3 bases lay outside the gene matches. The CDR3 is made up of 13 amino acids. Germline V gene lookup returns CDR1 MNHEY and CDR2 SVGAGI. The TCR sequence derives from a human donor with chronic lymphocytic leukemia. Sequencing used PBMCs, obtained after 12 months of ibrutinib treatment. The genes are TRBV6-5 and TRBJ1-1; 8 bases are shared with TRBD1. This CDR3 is CASSQGAFTEAFF. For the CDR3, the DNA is TGTGCCAGCAGTCAGGGGGCCTTCACTGAAGCTTTCTTT.